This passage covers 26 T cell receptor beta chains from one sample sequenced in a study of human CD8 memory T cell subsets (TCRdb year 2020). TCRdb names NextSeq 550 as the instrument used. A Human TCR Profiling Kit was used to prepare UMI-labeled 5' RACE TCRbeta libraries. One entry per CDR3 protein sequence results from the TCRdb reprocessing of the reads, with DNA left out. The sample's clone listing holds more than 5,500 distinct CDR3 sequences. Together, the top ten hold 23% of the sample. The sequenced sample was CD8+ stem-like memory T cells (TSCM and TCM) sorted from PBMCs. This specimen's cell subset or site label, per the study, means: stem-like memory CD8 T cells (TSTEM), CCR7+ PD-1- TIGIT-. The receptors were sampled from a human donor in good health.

The CDR3 sequence: CASSFWSGTDTQYF. V gene TRBV12-3 or TRBV12-4 combines with J gene TRBJ2-3. CDR3 length: 14 amino acids.

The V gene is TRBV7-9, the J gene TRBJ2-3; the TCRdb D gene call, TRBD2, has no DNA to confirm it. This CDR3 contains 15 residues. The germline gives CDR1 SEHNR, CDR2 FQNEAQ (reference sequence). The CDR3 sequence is CASSLREFRTDTQYF.

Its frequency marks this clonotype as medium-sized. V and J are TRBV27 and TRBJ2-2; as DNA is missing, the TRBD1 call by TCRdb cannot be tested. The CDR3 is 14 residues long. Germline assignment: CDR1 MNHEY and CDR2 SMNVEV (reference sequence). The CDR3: CASSPIGASGELFF.

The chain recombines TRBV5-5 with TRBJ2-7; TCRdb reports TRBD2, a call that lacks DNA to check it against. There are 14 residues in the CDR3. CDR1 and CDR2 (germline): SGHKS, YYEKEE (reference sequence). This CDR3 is CASSLAAGSYEQYF.

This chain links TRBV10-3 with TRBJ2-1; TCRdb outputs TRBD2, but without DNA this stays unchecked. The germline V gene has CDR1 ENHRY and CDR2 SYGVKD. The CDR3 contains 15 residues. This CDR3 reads CAISPGTRNRNEQFF.

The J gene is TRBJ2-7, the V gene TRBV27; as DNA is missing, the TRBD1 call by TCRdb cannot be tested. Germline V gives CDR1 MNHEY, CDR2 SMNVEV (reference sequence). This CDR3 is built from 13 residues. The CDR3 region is CASSFTGSGEQYF.

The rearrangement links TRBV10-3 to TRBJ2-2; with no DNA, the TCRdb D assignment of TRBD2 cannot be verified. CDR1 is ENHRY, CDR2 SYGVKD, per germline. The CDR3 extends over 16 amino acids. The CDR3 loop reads CAISYRAGGNTGELFF.

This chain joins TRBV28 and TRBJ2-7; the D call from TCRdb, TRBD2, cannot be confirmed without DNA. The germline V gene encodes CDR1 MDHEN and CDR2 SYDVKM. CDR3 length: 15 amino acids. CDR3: CASSLGLAGFYEQYF.

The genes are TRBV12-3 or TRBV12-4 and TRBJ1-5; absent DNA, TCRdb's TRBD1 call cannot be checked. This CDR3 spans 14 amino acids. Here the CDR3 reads CASSPGGVEQPQHF.

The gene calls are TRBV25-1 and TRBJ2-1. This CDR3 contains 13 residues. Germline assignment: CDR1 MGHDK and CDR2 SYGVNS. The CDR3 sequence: CASSESSYNEQFF.

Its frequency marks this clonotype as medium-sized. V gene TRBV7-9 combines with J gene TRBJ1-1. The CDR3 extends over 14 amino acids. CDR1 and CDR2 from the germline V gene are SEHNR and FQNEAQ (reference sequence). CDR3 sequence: CASSLASTGAEAFF. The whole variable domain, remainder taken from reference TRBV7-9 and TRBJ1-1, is DTGVSQNPRHKITKRGQNVTFRCDPISEHNRLYWYRQTLGQGPEFLTYFQNEAQLEKSRLLSDRFSAERPKGSFSTLEIQRTEQGDSAMYLCASSLASTGAEAFFGQGTRLTVV.

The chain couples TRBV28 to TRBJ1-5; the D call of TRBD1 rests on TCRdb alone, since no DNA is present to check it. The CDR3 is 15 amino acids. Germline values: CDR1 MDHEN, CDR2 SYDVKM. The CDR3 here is CASRAGQGGNQPQHF.

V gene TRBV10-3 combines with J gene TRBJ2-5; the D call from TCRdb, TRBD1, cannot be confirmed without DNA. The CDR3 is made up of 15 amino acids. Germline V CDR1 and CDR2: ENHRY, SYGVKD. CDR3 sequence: CAILELDRPPETQYF.

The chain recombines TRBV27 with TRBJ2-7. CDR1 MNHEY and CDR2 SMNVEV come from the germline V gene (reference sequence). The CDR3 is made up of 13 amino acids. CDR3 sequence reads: CASSYSSRAEQYF.

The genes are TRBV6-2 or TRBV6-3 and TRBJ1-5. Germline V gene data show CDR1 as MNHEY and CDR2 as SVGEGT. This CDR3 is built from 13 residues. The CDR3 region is CASSLGINQPQHF.

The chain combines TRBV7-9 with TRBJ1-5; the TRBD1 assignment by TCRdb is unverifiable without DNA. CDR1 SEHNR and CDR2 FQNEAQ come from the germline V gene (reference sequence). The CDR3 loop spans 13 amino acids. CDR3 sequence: CASSLEGFQPQHF.

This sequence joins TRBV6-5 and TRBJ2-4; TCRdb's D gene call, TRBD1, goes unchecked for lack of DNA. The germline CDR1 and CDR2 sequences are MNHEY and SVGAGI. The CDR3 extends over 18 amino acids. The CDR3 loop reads CASSSGRFAGSGKNIQYF.

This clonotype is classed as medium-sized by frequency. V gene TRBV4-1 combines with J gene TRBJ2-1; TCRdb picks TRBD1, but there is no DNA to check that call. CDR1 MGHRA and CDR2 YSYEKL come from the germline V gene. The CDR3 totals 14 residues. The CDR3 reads CASSLGLRGDEQFF.

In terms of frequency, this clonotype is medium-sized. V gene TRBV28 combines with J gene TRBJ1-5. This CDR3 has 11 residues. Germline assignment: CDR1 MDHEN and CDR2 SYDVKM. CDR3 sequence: CASSINQPQHF.

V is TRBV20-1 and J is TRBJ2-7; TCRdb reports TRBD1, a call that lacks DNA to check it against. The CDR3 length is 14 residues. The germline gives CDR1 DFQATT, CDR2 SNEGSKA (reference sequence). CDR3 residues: CSALREGGSDEQYF.

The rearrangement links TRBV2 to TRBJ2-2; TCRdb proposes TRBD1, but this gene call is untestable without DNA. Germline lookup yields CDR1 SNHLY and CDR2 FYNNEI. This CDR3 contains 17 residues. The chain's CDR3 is CASSEIRQGSDTGELFF.

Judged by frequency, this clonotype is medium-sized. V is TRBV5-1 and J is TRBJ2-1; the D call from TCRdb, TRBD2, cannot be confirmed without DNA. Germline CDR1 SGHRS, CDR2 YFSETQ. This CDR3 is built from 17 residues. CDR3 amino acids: CASSLGPGLARLNEQFF. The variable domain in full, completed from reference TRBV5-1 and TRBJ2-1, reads KAGVTQTPRYLIKTRGQQVTLSCSPISGHRSVSWYQQTPGQGLQFLFEYFSETQRNKGNFPGRFSGRQFSNSRSEMNVSTLELGDSALYLCASSLGPGLARLNEQFFGPGTRLTVL.

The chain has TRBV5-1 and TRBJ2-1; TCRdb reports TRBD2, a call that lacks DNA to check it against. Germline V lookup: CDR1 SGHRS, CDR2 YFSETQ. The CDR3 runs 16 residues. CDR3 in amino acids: CASSFLAGGIYNEQFF.

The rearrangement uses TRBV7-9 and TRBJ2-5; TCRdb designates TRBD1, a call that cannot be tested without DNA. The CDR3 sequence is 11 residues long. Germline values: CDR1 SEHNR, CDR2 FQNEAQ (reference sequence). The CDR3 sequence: CASSLDGKEYF.

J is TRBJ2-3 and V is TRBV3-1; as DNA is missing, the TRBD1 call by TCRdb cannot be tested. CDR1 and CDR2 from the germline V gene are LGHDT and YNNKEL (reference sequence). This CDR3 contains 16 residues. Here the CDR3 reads CASSQDKGQLTDTQYF.

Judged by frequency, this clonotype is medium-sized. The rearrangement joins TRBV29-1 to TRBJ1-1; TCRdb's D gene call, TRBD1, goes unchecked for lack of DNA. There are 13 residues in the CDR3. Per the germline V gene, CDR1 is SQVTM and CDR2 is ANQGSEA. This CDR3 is CSVEAGAGTEAFF. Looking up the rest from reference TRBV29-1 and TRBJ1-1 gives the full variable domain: SAVISQKPSRDICQRGTSLTIQCQVDSQVTMMFWYRQQPGQSLTLIATANQGSEATYESGFVIDKFPISRPNLTFSTLTVSNMSPEDSSIYLCSVEAGAGTEAFFGQGTRLTVV.